The TCR beta chain under discussion was sequenced for a study of blood T cell repertoires in COVID-19. The wider study: Sites across the United States, Italy and Spain contributed samples from acute and convalescent COVID-19. PBMCs, B-cell-depleted T cells, or T cells were the source of the cDNA or gDNA that made up the material.

Per the original methods: Researchers report that nucleated cell counts were estimated from reference gene primer amplification. Clones were sequenced by immunoSEQ multiplex PCR, and TCRdb holds only the in-frame ones, with some missing. V and J calls and clone size are given by that table; D and trimming were obtained from the DNA. The top ten clones hold over 3% of a sample with under 300,000 clones, under 85% of them seen once. V shed 3 bases, J shed 3 bases, and the junction held 12 bases outside the gene matches. From germline, CDR1 is GTSNPN and CDR2 SVGIG (reference sequence). The CDR3 sequence is 16 residues long.

The sequenced sample was peripheral blood. This chain links TRBV30 with TRBJ1-1, with 8 bases aligning to TRBD1. This receptor was identified in a woman in her thirties or forties with active or convalescent COVID-19. DNA for the CDR3: TGTGCCTGGAGCGAGATATACAGGGGGGCGTACACTGAAGCTTTCTTT. Translated: CAWSEIYRGAYTEAFF.